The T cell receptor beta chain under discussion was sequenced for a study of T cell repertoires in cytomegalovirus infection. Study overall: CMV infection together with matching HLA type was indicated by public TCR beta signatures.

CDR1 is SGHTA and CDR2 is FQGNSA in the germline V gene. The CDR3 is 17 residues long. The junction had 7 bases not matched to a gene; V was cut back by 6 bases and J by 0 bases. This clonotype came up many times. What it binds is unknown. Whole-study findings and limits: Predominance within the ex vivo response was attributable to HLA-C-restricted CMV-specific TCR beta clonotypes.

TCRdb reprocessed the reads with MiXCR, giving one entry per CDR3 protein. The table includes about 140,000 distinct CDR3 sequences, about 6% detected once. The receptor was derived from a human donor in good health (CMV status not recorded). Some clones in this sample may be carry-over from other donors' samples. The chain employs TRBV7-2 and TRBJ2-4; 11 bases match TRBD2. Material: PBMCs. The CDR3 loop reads CASRKTSGVLAKNIQYF. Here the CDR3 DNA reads TGTGCCAGCAGGAAGACTAGCGGGGTTCTAGCCAAAAACATTCAGTACTTC.